This T cell receptor beta chain emerged from a study of neurological immune-mediated disorders. Trimming pared 3 bases from V and 4 bases from J, leaving 5 bases between. The CDR3 is 12 amino acids. The V gene's germline CDR1 is MGHRA and CDR2 YSYEKL. TCRdb itself ran the 5' RACE reads through MiXCR, one entry per CDR3 protein. The profile shows approximately 46,000 distinct CDR3 sequences, around a tenth of them singletons. The chain uses TRBV4-1 and TRBJ2-3; D is undetermined. The sequence derives from a man aged 65 to 79 with HTLV-1-associated myelopathy (HAM/TSP). The sequencing input was PBMCs. The CDR3 coding sequence is TGCGCCAGCAGCCATCGGGCAGATACGCAGTATTTT. It specifies CASSHRADTQYF.